The 23 T cell receptor beta chains below come from one sample, sequenced in a study of Ad26.COV2.S vaccination and SARS-CoV-2 variants. The data were produced by immunoSEQ multiplex PCR, yet TCRdb's version contains in-frame clones alone and is incomplete. The sample includes roughly 380,000 clones, about 90% of them seen just once. The sequencing here drew on peripheral blood, taken after recovery from COVID-19. The receptors shown here come from a human donor who had recovered from COVID-19.

The chain recombines TRBV10-1 with TRBJ2-3, with 12 bases matching TRBD2. Germline CDR1 is WNHNN and CDR2 is SYGVQD (reference sequence). CDR3 length: 15 amino acids. Losses at the gene ends were 4 bases for V and 4 bases for J; bases not matched to a gene: 3. The CDR3 DNA follows: TGCGCCAGCAGTGGGGCTAGCGGGGGGGCAGATACGCAGTATTTT. Its translation is CASSGASGGADTQYF.

The rearrangement joins TRBV5-6 to TRBJ2-1; TRBD2 agrees at 10 bases. The CDR3 runs to 16 residues. The ends lost 4 bases at V and 7 bases at J; junction bases unmatched: 11. From germline, CDR1 is SGHDT and CDR2 YYEEEE. The CDR3 protein is CASSGWTSGDSNEQFF. The CDR3 bases are TGTGCCAGCAGCGGCTGGACTAGCGGAGATTCAAATGAGCAGTTCTTC.

The gene calls are TRBV7-9 and TRBJ2-3; maybe TRBD2 (6 bases). The CDR3 spans 13 residues. V was cut by 5 bases and J by 5 bases, with 11 bases left in between. CDR1 SEHNR and CDR2 FQNEAQ come from the germline V gene (reference sequence). The CDR3 DNA is TGTGCCAGCAGCGGGGGGAAGAAAGATACGCAGTATTTT. Its protein is CASSGGKKDTQYF.

The chain is built from TRBV7-6 and TRBJ2-5, with 14 bases lining up with TRBD2. V was pared by 5 bases and J by 5 bases, with 4 bases of the junction left unmatched. The germline V gene encodes CDR1 SGHVS and CDR2 FNYEAQ. CDR3 length: 15 amino acids. The CDR3 sequence: CASSDGTSGGETQYF. CDR3 coding DNA: TGTGCCAGCAGCGACGGGACTAGCGGGGGCGAGACCCAGTACTTC.

This clone has only a few counts. The chain uses TRBV28 and TRBJ1-2; D uncertain. Per the germline V gene, CDR1 is MDHEN and CDR2 is SYDVKM. With 1 base removed from V and 6 bases from J, the gap between germline ends came to 9 bases. This CDR3 comprises 13 residues. CDR3 coding DNA: TGTGCCAGCAGTTTATATTGGTTCGATGGCTACACCTTC. Its protein is CASSLYWFDGYTF.

This rearrangement joins TRBV4-1 to TRBJ1-1; 9 bases align to TRBD1. Germline CDR1 and CDR2: MGHRA and YSYEKL. The CDR3 runs 14 residues. V lost 5 bases and J lost 5; bases outside the gene matches: 6. The CDR3 here is CASSYRDRVTEAFF. The CDR3 DNA is TGCGCCAGCAGCTACCGGGACAGGGTGACTGAAGCTTTCTTT.

The chain has TRBV19 and TRBJ1-4; D is unclear. V was pared by 1 base and J by 8 bases, with 11 bases between. Germline CDR1 LNHDA, CDR2 SQIVND (reference sequence). The CDR3 is 14 residues long. CDR3 protein: CASSIVGSPEKLFF. CDR3 DNA: TGTGCCAGTAGTATAGTCGGGTCTCCCGAAAAACTGTTTTTT.

The rearrangement links TRBV19 to TRBJ1-3, with D unclear. CDR1 and CDR2 (germline): LNHDA, SQIVND (reference sequence). This CDR3 comprises 15 residues. V was trimmed by 4 bases and J by 0 bases, leaving 10 bases between them. CDR3: CASSTRPVSGNTIYF. The DNA of the CDR3 is TGTGCCAGTAGTACCCGTCCTGTCTCTGGAAACACCATATATTTT.

The chain joins TRBV6-1 to TRBJ1-3; the D is unclear. The length of the CDR3 is 16 residues. Germline CDR1 is MNHNS and CDR2 is SASEGT. Trimming removed 2 bases at V and 4 bases at J, with 15 bases between. This CDR3 reads CASSETASYSGNTIYF. As DNA, the CDR3 is TGTGCCAGCAGTGAAACAGCTTCCTACAGCGGAAACACCATATATTTT.

The rearrangement links TRBV5-1 to TRBJ2-7; 7 nucleotides match TRBD1. Germline loops: CDR1 SGHRS, CDR2 YFSETQ. The CDR3 spans 16 residues. J was trimmed by 3 bases and V by 1 base; bases with no gene match: 10. The CDR3 DNA sequence: TGCGCCAGCAGCTTGCCGCAGGGGGTGGGAATCTACGAGCAGTACTTC. Protein: CASSLPQGVGIYEQYF.

The V call is TRBV19, the J call TRBJ1-5; 8 nucleotides align to TRBD1. The V gene's germline CDR1 is LNHDA and CDR2 SQIVND (reference sequence). The ends lost 0 bases at V and 12 bases at J; junction bases unmatched: 7. The CDR3 totals 14 residues. The chain's CDR3 is CASSIDQRTGRQHF. CDR3 DNA sequence: TGTGCCAGTAGTATAGACCAGCGGACAGGGCGCCAGCATTTT.

The chain links TRBV11-2 to TRBJ1-2; D is ambiguous. This CDR3 has 12 residues. The V end lost 1 base, the J end lost 6 bases, and 6 bases lay between the germline ends. The germline gives CDR1 SGHAT, CDR2 FQNNGV. The CDR3 loop is CASSLGFDGYTF. CDR3 DNA: TGTGCCAGCAGCTTAGGGTTCGATGGCTACACCTTC. Based on the CDR3 plus reference TRBV11-2 and TRBJ1-2, the full variable domain is EAGVAQSPRYKIIEKRQSVAFWCNPISGHATLYWYQQILGQGPKLLIQFQNNGVVDDSQLPKDRFSAERLKGVDSTLKIQPAKLEDSAVYLCASSLGFDGYTFGSGTRLTVV.

The chain combines TRBV18 with TRBJ1-1; D gene unclear. CDR3 length equals 14 residues. Per germline, CDR1 KGHSH and CDR2 LQKENI. V lost 0 bases, J lost 6 bases, and 11 bases lay in between. The CDR3 is CASSPPSTSAEAFF. The CDR3 DNA reads TGTGCCAGCTCACCACCCTCCACGAGCGCTGAAGCTTTCTTT.

The chain employs TRBV12-5 and TRBJ1-3; maybe TRBD1 (5 bases). Germline assignment: CDR1 LGHNT and CDR2 FRNRAP. The CDR3 contains 16 residues. Trimming cost V 6 bases and J 2 bases, with 17 bases left between them. Written as DNA, the CDR3 is TGTGCTAGTGGCCCGTTCAGGGTAAAAGCTGGAAACACCATATATTTT. It codes for CASGPFRVKAGNTIYF.

The chain combines TRBV13 with TRBJ1-2; possibly TRBD1 for D (5 bases). The CDR3 consists of 14 residues. Germline CDR1 is PRHDT and CDR2 is FYEKMQ (reference sequence). Between the trimmed V and J ends, which lost 4 bases and 2 bases, there was a span of 11 bases. The CDR3 DNA follows: TGTGCCAGCAGCTCGGGGACGCTGAACTATGGCTACACCTTC. Its protein is CASSSGTLNYGYTF.

The chain is built from TRBV19 and TRBJ1-2; no clear D gene. The CDR3 length is 10 residues. V shed 7 bases and J shed 4 bases, with 4 bases lying between them. The germline CDR1 and CDR2 sequences are LNHDA and SQIVND (reference sequence). For the CDR3, the DNA is TGTGCCAGTAAAAGCTATGGCTACACCTTC. It translates to CASKSYGYTF.

The chain is built from TRBV12-3 or TRBV12-4 and TRBJ2-7; the D gene is possibly TRBD1 (6 bases). The V gene lost 5 bases and the J gene lost 2 bases, with 7 bases spanning the gap. CDR3 length: 12 amino acids. The DNA of the CDR3 is TGTGCCAGCAGTGCAGGGGCCTACGAGCAGTACTTC. The encoded protein is CASSAGAYEQYF.

The chain carries TRBV6-5 and TRBJ2-2, with 7 bases lining up with TRBD2. Germline CDR1 and CDR2: MNHEY and SVGAGI. The length of the CDR3 is 16 residues. Trimming cost V 2 bases and J 2 bases; bases outside gene matches: 5. The DNA for the CDR3 is TGTGCCAGCAGTTACGATAGAGCGGGAAACACCGGGGAGCTGTTTTTT. Translating it yields CASSYDRAGNTGELFF.

V and J are TRBV27 and TRBJ2-2; no definite D call. The CDR3 is 14 amino acids. CDR1 and CDR2 (germline): MNHEY, SMNVEV (reference sequence). With 5 bases removed from V and 4 bases from J, the gap between germline ends came to 11 bases. The DNA of the CDR3 is TGTGCCAGCAGTCCGACGAGGTCCACCGGGGAGCTGTTTTTT. Protein sequence: CASSPTRSTGELFF.

The rearrangement uses TRBV11-2 and TRBJ2-3; 12 bases align to TRBD2. The CDR3 runs to 16 residues. The germline CDR1 and CDR2 sequences are SGHAT and FQNNGV. After removal of 5 bases from V and 1 base from J, the junction contained 4 bases not matched to a gene. CDR3 residues: CASSPRTSGGTDTQYF. In DNA, the CDR3 is TGTGCCAGCAGCCCAAGGACTAGCGGGGGCACAGATACGCAGTATTTT.

CDR3 sequence: CASSFGTGNEQYF. The CDR3 bases are TGTGCCAGCAGCTTCGGGACAGGTAACGAGCAGTACTTC. This chain connects TRBV7-9 to TRBJ2-7; TRBD1 aligns across 8 bases. The germline V gene has CDR1 SEHNR and CDR2 FQNEAQ (reference sequence). J lost 5 bases, V lost 3 bases, and 3 bases had no gene match. This CDR3 comprises 13 residues.

The chain combines TRBV24-1 with TRBJ2-7, with 8 bases fitting TRBD1. V was pared by 0 bases and J by 0 bases, with 6 bases of the junction left unmatched. Germline CDR1 KGHDR, CDR2 SFDVKD. CDR3 length equals 17 residues. The CDR3 sequence: CATSDLRPTGDSYEQYF. CDR3 coding DNA: TGTGCCACCAGTGATTTGCGTCCGACAGGGGACTCCTACGAGCAGTACTTC.

The chain combines TRBV14 with TRBJ2-2; maybe TRBD2 (6 bases). The CDR3 is 14 residues long. Germline assignment: CDR1 SGHDN and CDR2 FVKESK. The ends were cut back, 2 bases at V and 5 bases at J, with 9 bases in the middle. CDR3 in DNA: TGTGCCAGCAGCCAACGCGGAGGGACCGGGGAGCTGTTTTTT. Its protein product is CASSQRGGTGELFF.